The 22 T cell receptor beta chains reported below all come from one sample, sequenced in a study of control samples from healthy donors and cancer patients. Some clones are missing from TCRdb's copy, which holds only in-frame ones; the method was immunoSEQ multiplex PCR. The sample records about 180,000 clones, over 85% being singletons. Source material: blood. The receptor source for this set is a man younger than 40 in good health.

The V gene is TRBV9, the J gene TRBJ2-2, with D maybe TRBD2 (7 bases). CDR3 size: 19 residues. Germline CDR1 and CDR2: SGDLS and YYNGEE. The V end lost 0 bases, the J end lost 4 bases, and 22 bases lay between the germline ends. CDR3 coding DNA: TGTGCCAGCAGCGTAGTTGGGGCGTCGGGGGGACACTCCACCGGGGAGCTGTTTTTT. Protein: CASSVVGASGGHSTGELFF.

J is TRBJ2-3 and V is TRBV7-2, with 8 positions matching TRBD2. The length of the CDR3 is 14 residues. Unmatched junction bases numbered 4, after V lost 8 bases and J lost 0 bases. CDR1 is SGHTA, CDR2 FQGNSA, per germline. The CDR3 protein is CASARGGSTDTQYF. CDR3 nucleotide sequence: TGTGCCAGCGCACGGGGGGGGAGCACAGATACGCAGTATTTT.

The CDR3 region is CASSYSRGYEQYF. The CDR3 nucleotides are TGTGCCAGCAGTTACTCAAGGGGATACGAGCAGTACTTC. This chain uses TRBV6-5 with TRBJ2-7; TRBD1 is a possible D gene (5 bases). Germline CDR1 and CDR2: MNHEY and SVGAGI. This CDR3 has 13 amino acids. Trimming shortened V by 0 bases and J by 4 bases, and 7 bases separated the two germline ends.

J is TRBJ2-7 and V is TRBV6-5; D gene unclear. The CDR3 is made up of 12 amino acids. Germline V gene data show CDR1 as MNHEY and CDR2 as SVGAGI. With 10 bases removed from V and 6 bases from J, the gap between germline ends came to 16 bases. Here the CDR3 reads CATSGVGLEQYF. CDR3 sequence (DNA): TGTGCCACCTCCGGAGTGGGTCTCGAGCAGTACTTC.

This clone was detected only a few times. The chain recombines TRBV6-4 with TRBJ1-6; 8 nucleotides match TRBD1. The CDR3 sequence is 14 residues long. V trimming: 5 bases; J trimming: 8 bases; junction bases outside the gene matches: 5. Germline CDR1 MRHNA, CDR2 SNTAGT. CDR3 loop: CASSQGAADSPLHF. The DNA of the CDR3 is TGTGCCAGCAGTCAGGGGGCGGCTGATTCACCCCTCCACTTT.

CDR3 sequence reads: CASSMTSGGVEYNEQFF. As DNA, the CDR3 is TGTGCCAGTAGTATGACTAGCGGGGGGGTTGAGTACAATGAGCAGTTCTTC. The chain employs TRBV19 and TRBJ2-1, with TRBD2 matching 14 bases. CDR3 size: 17 residues. Germline V CDR1 and CDR2: LNHDA, SQIVND (reference sequence). V was clipped by 3 bases and J by 4 bases; unmatched bases: 5.

The chain uses TRBV21-1 and TRBJ2-6; TRBD2 is taken as the D call from the table, unchecked against the DNA. TRBV21-1 is a documented pseudogene. There are 20 residues in the CDR3. The CDR3 DNA reads TGTGCCAGCAGCGCTGGGGGGGAAAGGCAGGGAATCTCTGGGGCCAACGTCCTGACTTTC. Its protein is CASSAGGERQGISGANVLTF.

The rearrangement links TRBV6-6 to TRBJ1-3; D call uncertain. The V gene lost 5 bases and the J gene lost 0 bases, with 17 bases spanning the gap. The germline V gene encodes CDR1 MNHNY and CDR2 SVGAGI (reference sequence). CDR3 length equals 17 residues. The chain's CDR3 is CASSPPTGRPSGNTIYF. The DNA for the CDR3 is TGTGCCAGCAGTCCGCCTACCGGACGGCCCTCTGGAAACACCATATATTTT.

The rearrangement uses TRBV6-7 and TRBJ1-5, with TRBD1 identical over 10 bases. TRBV6-7 falls under the ORF class, with uncertain function. The CDR3 consists of 16 residues. Trimming took 2 bases from V and 5 from J; bases not matched to a gene: 6. This CDR3 reads CASSYPGTGEHQPQHF. The CDR3 bases are TGTGCCAGCAGTTACCCCGGGACAGGGGAACATCAGCCCCAGCATTTT.

The genes are TRBV7-2 and TRBJ2-1; the match to TRBD2 covers 8 bases. Trimming took 11 bases from V and 6 from J; bases not matched to a gene: 21. Germline CDR1 and CDR2: SGHTA and FQGNSA. The CDR3 has 17 amino acids. The CDR3 protein is CAPGQGGGRSGSNEQFF. The CDR3, as DNA: TGTGCCCCCGGGCAAGGGGGGGGGCGGAGCGGGAGCAATGAGCAGTTCTTC.

V and J are TRBV5-4 and TRBJ1-1, with 7 bases fitting TRBD1. In germline, CDR1 is SGHNT, CDR2 YYREEE (reference sequence). Germline trimming cut 3 bases from V and 3 bases from J; bases unmatched to any gene: 8. This CDR3 comprises 15 residues. This CDR3 reads CASSSGQVGHTEAFF. CDR3 bases: TGTGCCAGCAGCTCCGGACAGGTGGGGCACACTGAAGCTTTCTTT. The full variable domain, rest sourced from reference TRBV5-4 and TRBJ1-1, is ETGVTQSPTHLIKTRGQQVTLRCSSQSGHNTVSWYQQALGQGPQFIFQYYREEENGRGNFPPRFSGLQFPNYSSELNVNALELDDSALYLCASSSGQVGHTEAFFGQGTRLTVV.

CDR3 loop: CASSSLQGASYNSPLHF. As DNA, the CDR3 is TGTGCCAGCAGCTCCCTTCAGGGGGCCTCCTATAATTCACCCCTCCACTTT. The V gene is TRBV5-4, the J gene TRBJ1-6; 8 nucleotides line up with TRBD1. The ends lost 3 bases at V and 0 bases at J; junction bases unmatched: 5. The CDR3 extends over 17 amino acids. In germline, CDR1 is SGHNT, CDR2 YYREEE (reference sequence).

The chain's CDR3 is CASSPQGGLQETQYF. CDR3 DNA sequence: TGTGCCAGCAGCCCCCAAGGGGGGCTTCAAGAGACCCAGTACTTC. This chain links TRBV7-8 with TRBJ2-5; TRBD1 or TRBD2 may be the D gene (6 bases each). Trimming shortened V by 5 bases and J by 2 bases, and 15 bases separated the two germline ends. The CDR3 totals 15 residues. Germline V lookup: CDR1 SGHVS, CDR2 FQNEAQ.

CDR3 in DNA: TGTGCCAGCAGTGAGGAGAGTTATTCACCCCTCCACTTT. Amino acid sequence: CASSEESYSPLHF. The chain combines TRBV2 with TRBJ1-6; D is unclear. This CDR3 is built from 13 residues. Trimming stripped 3 bases from V and 8 bases from J, with 8 bases between. CDR1 is SNHLY, CDR2 FYNNEI, per germline.

The chain is built from TRBV27 and TRBJ2-7; 10 nucleotides line up with TRBD1. The CDR3 is 15 amino acids. Germline V gene data show CDR1 as MNHEY and CDR2 as SMNVEV (reference sequence). Germline trimming cut 5 bases from V and 1 base from J; bases unmatched to any gene: 5. In DNA, the CDR3 is TGTGCCAGCAGTACACGGGACAGGGGTTCCTACGAGCAGTACTTC. This sequence encodes CASSTRDRGSYEQYF.

The CDR3 is CASSLGGLAGHNEQFF. The CDR3 coding sequence is TGTGCCAGCAGCCTTGGAGGGCTAGCGGGTCACAATGAGCAGTTCTTC. The chain carries TRBV14 and TRBJ2-1, with TRBD2 matching 8 bases. V lost 4 bases, J lost 5 bases, and 10 bases stayed unmatched. Per the germline V gene, CDR1 is SGHDN and CDR2 is FVKESK. This CDR3 spans 16 amino acids.

The V and J genes are TRBV12-3 or TRBV12-4 and TRBJ2-1; no definite D call. The CDR3 covers 13 residues. The V end was cut by 6 bases, the J end by 7 bases, with 13 bases between. The CDR3 spells CASRLPSANEQFF. CDR3 bases: TGTGCCAGCAGACTTCCGTCGGCGAATGAGCAGTTCTTC.

J is TRBJ2-2 and V is TRBV9; the D gene is possibly TRBD2 (6 bases). The CDR3 consists of 16 residues. The V gene's germline CDR1 is SGDLS and CDR2 YYNGEE. Trimming cost V 2 bases and J 3 bases, with 14 bases left between them. The CDR3 loop reads CASSVSPRRDTGELFF. In nucleotides, the CDR3 is TGTGCCAGCAGCGTGTCCCCGCGGAGGGACACCGGGGAGCTGTTTTTT.

DNA of the CDR3: TGTGCCAGCAGCGACGCTAGTAGGGAACCTGGAAACACCATATATTTT. Translating it yields CASSDASREPGNTIYF. The chain has TRBV9 and TRBJ1-3; D is uncertain. Germline V gives CDR1 SGDLS, CDR2 YYNGEE. With 3 bases removed from V and 2 bases from J, the gap between germline ends came to 15 bases. CDR3 size: 16 residues.

V usage is TRBV6-1 and J usage is TRBJ1-2; D call uncertain. Germline V gene data show CDR1 as MNHNS and CDR2 as SASEGT. Trimming shortened V by 0 bases and J by 3 bases, and 20 bases separated the two germline ends. CDR3 length: 18 amino acids. CDR3 amino acids: CASSEADFGSRRYYGYTF. The CDR3 DNA reads TGTGCCAGCAGTGAAGCGGATTTCGGCAGCCGACGATACTATGGCTACACCTTC.

The chain employs TRBV9 and TRBJ1-3; TRBD1 agrees at 7 bases. The CDR3 has 14 residues. From germline, CDR1 is SGDLS and CDR2 YYNGEE. After removal of 4 bases from V and 5 bases from J, the junction contained 6 bases not matched to a gene. In DNA, the CDR3 is TGTGCCAGCAGCAAACAGGGGACCAGAAACACCATATATTTT. Amino acid sequence: CASSKQGTRNTIYF.

DNA of the CDR3: TGTGCCAGCAGCCCTTCGACGAGTCGGTCAGGTGAAGCTTTCTTT. Its protein product is CASSPSTSRSGEAFF. The chain is built from TRBV7-2 and TRBJ1-1, with D uncertain. Trimming removed 5 bases from V and 7 bases from J, with 20 bases in between. Germline V lookup: CDR1 SGHTA, CDR2 FQGNSA. This CDR3 has 15 residues.